This T cell receptor (beta chain) stems from a study of TIL therapy for anti-PD-1-resistant metastatic lung cancer. Study-wide background: Tumors had a median PD-L1 proportion score of approximately 5.5%.

Time point here: pre-treatment sample, taken before nivolumab and TIL therapy. Sequencing used immunoSEQ v3. Libraries were sequenced to 2.2 million or so read pairs (survey) or 5-6 million (deep). Some clones are missing from TCRdb's copy, which holds only in-frame ones; the method was immunoSEQ multiplex PCR. The data show approximately 60,000 clones, 81% seen once. Trimming shortened V by 6 bases and J by 3 bases, and 15 bases separated the two germline ends. CDR3 length equals 15 residues. CDR1 and CDR2 (germline): MDHEN, SYDVKM. The specimen was blood, collected at baseline. This chain uses TRBV28 with TRBJ1-5, with D perhaps matching TRBD1 (5 bases). This receptor was obtained from a person between 25 and 80 years old with non-small cell lung cancer. The CDR3 DNA is TGTGCCAGCAGAGATGGGACCGTAACCAATCAGCCCCAGCATTTT. It translates to CASRDGTVTNQPQHF.